This TCR beta chain stems from a study of cytomegalovirus exposure and HLA in healthy donors. Overall study findings and caveats: Published work reported that the classifier diagnosed cytomegalovirus status with high specificity and sensitivity.

V lost 2 bases and J 4 bases, leaving 14 bases between the germline ends. The CDR3 has 15 residues. The germline V gene encodes CDR1 MNHNS and CDR2 SASEGT. Clones were read by immunoSEQ multiplex PCR, and TCRdb kept only the in-frame ones, dropping some. In the table there are roughly 56,000 clones, roughly 93% of which are singletons. Notes on this clone: Its antigen is unidentified.

This receptor was identified in a woman under 30 in good health and CMV-seropositive. The sample consisted of PBMCs. This chain uses TRBV6-1 with TRBJ1-2; D uncertain. As DNA, the CDR3 is TGTGCCAGCAGTGAAAGTATGGTAACGGTCTATGGCTACACCTTC. Its translation: CASSESMVTVYGYTF.